Ten or more counts support the clone carrying this T cell receptor beta chain. Its antigen is currently unknown. The data were taken from a study of T cell responses to AZD1222 COVID-19 vaccine. Background on the study: Pooled together were second doses at about 4 or about 12 weeks.

Assay: immunoSEQ multiplex PCR; the TCRdb copy retains only in-frame clones and omits some. The sample includes 100,000 to 150,000 clones, around 92% of them seen just once. Findings and caveats of the study: Nearly half of spike-specific TCRs reportedly target variant regions that are unmutated in the B.1.351 and B.1.1.7 variants.

Germline V gene data show CDR1 as SGHTA and CDR2 as FQGNSA. The CDR3 is 17 amino acids. The V gene end was trimmed by 3 bases and the J gene end by 1 base; junction bases not matched to a gene: 8. Source: peripheral blood, taken on day 0 of AZD1222 vaccination. This chain connects TRBV7-2 to TRBJ2-7; 11 bases are a match to TRBD2. This TCR derives from an adult in good health. The CDR3 spells CASSLGASGGPSYEQYF. CDR3 nucleotide sequence: TGTGCCAGCAGCTTGGGGGCTAGCGGGGGGCCGTCCTACGAGCAGTACTTC.